A single sample is the source of the 23 T cell receptor beta chains below, sequenced in a study of CD8 T cells in ankylosing spondylitis. Study-level points and caveats: Apparently characteristic of ankylosing spondylitis blood was a TCR beta motif (eight highly homologous variants).

TCRdb fed the 5' RACE reads into MiXCR, producing one record per CDR3 protein. Among under 850,000 distinct CDR3 sequences, 15% to 20% were seen once, and the ten largest hold 15% to 20%. The antigens for these receptors are not known. Sequenced input: blood, either unsorted or a sorted T cell fraction (not recorded which). All receptors come from a male donor with ankylosing spondylitis.

V is TRBV4-2 and J is TRBJ1-2; TRBD1 agrees at 9 bases. CDR1 LGHNA and CDR2 YNFKEQ come from the germline V gene. J lost 6 bases, V lost 2 bases, and 4 bases had no gene match. The CDR3 is made up of 14 amino acids. CDR3 region: CASSQPWDRDGYTF. In DNA form, the CDR3 reads TGTGCCAGCAGCCAACCATGGGACAGGGATGGCTACACCTTC.

This clonotype was counted only a few times. The V call is TRBV10-3, the J call TRBJ2-6, with unresolved D. The V gene's germline CDR1 is ENHRY and CDR2 SYGVKD. V lost 9 bases and J lost 4, with 4 bases in between. This CDR3 is 11 amino acids long. The CDR3 reads CAIRGANVLTF. Written as DNA, the CDR3 is TGTGCCATAAGAGGGGCCAACGTCCTGACTTTC.

This clonotype turned up a few times. V gene TRBV6-6 combines with J gene TRBJ2-2; unclear D gene. The CDR3 has 12 amino acids. Germline V gene sequence: CDR1 MNHNY, CDR2 SVGAGI (reference sequence). Trimming left V 2 bases short and J 4 bases short, with 2 bases between. In DNA, the CDR3 is TGTGCCAGCAGTTACGCCACCGGGGAGCTGTTTTTT. Translated: CASSYATGELFF.

This chain connects TRBV27 to TRBJ1-6; unclear D gene. V was trimmed by 3 bases and J by 8 bases, leaving 8 bases between them. CDR1 is MNHEY and CDR2 is SMNVEV in the germline V gene (reference sequence). This CDR3 has 13 residues. The CDR3 loop reads CASSFRPDSPLHF. The CDR3 DNA reads TGTGCCAGCAGTTTCCGACCCGATTCACCCCTCCACTTT.

The chain has TRBV4-1 and TRBJ2-3; D ambiguous. Germline CDR1 and CDR2: MGHRA and YSYEKL. This CDR3 region has 18 residues. Trimming took off 0 bases at V and 3 bases at J, with 19 bases between the two ends. The CDR3 DNA reads as TGCGCCAGCAGCCAAGATTTACAGACCCTCCTCGGTACAGATACGCAGTATTTT. Its protein product is CASSQDLQTLLGTDTQYF.

V and J are TRBV6-2 or TRBV6-3 and TRBJ1-2, with a possible D match to TRBD1 (6 bases). Looked up from germline, CDR1 is MNHEY and CDR2 is SVGEGT. CDR3 length equals 16 residues. Trimming took 0 bases from V and 3 from J, leaving 14 bases between them. CDR3 sequence (DNA): TGTGCCAGCAGTTACTCCTCAGCGGGGGCTCACTATGGCTACACCTTC. Protein product: CASSYSSAGAHYGYTF.

V usage is TRBV12-3 or TRBV12-4 and J usage is TRBJ1-1, with D unclear. V was trimmed by 3 bases and J by 7 bases, leaving 12 bases between them. The CDR3 is made up of 13 amino acids. The DNA of the CDR3 is TGTGCCAGCAGTTTTGGGAGGGCTAGTGAAGCTTTCTTT. Protein product: CASSFGRASEAFF.

This clonotype has just a few counts. This chain joins TRBV4-3 and TRBJ2-7; no definite D call. Germline CDR1 reads LGHNA; CDR2 reads YSLEER. This CDR3 has 13 amino acids. The ends were cut back, 1 base at V and 5 bases at J, with 9 bases in the middle. The CDR3 is CASSQVTVDEQYF. The CDR3 DNA reads TGCGCCAGCAGCCAAGTCACGGTGGACGAGCAGTACTTC.

This clonotype occurred a few times. The chain has TRBV6-1 and TRBJ2-1; 9 bases are a match to TRBD2. Germline V gives CDR1 MNHNS, CDR2 SASEGT. V shed 4 bases and J 8 bases; nucleotides not matched to a gene: 9. The CDR3 contains 15 residues. The CDR3 loop is CASSGSSGDPDEQFF. In DNA, the CDR3 is TGTGCCAGCAGTGGTTCTAGCGGGGACCCCGATGAGCAGTTCTTC.

This clonotype was seen a few times. The rearrangement joins TRBV12-3 or TRBV12-4 to TRBJ2-1, with 8 bases aligning to TRBD2. The CDR3 totals 17 residues. J lost 6 bases, V lost 3 bases, and 13 bases had no gene match. This CDR3 reads CASSFQWQTGGGNEQFF. CDR3 sequence (DNA): TGTGCCAGCAGTTTCCAGTGGCAAACGGGAGGGGGCAATGAGCAGTTCTTC.

This chain connects TRBV4-2 to TRBJ2-7; possibly TRBD2 for D (5 bases). Germline loops: CDR1 LGHNA, CDR2 YNFKEQ. CDR3 length: 13 amino acids. The V end lost 0 bases, the J end lost 7 bases, and 10 bases lay between the germline ends. The CDR3 sequence is CASSQEDSWEQYF. CDR3 DNA sequence: TGTGCCAGCAGCCAAGAGGACTCGTGGGAGCAGTACTTC.

This clonotype has more than one count but fewer than ten. The J gene is TRBJ1-2, the V gene TRBV20-1; TRBD1 matches at 9 bases. Germline CDR1 reads DFQATT; CDR2 reads SNEGSKA (reference sequence). The CDR3 is 15 residues long. The V and J ends lost 0 bases and 5 bases, in that order; junction bases with no gene match: 7. CDR3: CSARESGTGLYGYTF. DNA for the CDR3: TGCAGTGCTAGAGAATCCGGGACAGGGTTGTATGGCTACACCTTC.

This clonotype appeared a few times. The chain links TRBV10-2 to TRBJ2-3; the match to TRBD2 covers 8 bases. Germline trimming cut 6 bases from V and 4 bases from J; bases unmatched to any gene: 6. CDR1 WSHSY and CDR2 SAAADI come from the germline V gene. This CDR3 is built from 14 residues. For the CDR3, the DNA is TGCGCCAGCAGCACTAGCGGTCGAGCAGATACGCAGTATTTT. Encoded protein: CASSTSGRADTQYF.

A single count supports this clonotype. The chain combines TRBV18 with TRBJ1-1, with D unresolved. The germline V gene has CDR1 KGHSH and CDR2 LQKENI. V lost 6 bases to trimming and J lost 0 bases, with 11 bases between them. The CDR3 totals 14 residues. The CDR3 DNA sequence: TGTGCCAGCTCCCCCGCCCCCATGAACACTGAAGCTTTCTTT. Its protein product is CASSPAPMNTEAFF.

CDR3 bases: TGTGCCAGCAGCCGGGACGCAGGAAACACCATATATTTT. Translating gives CASSRDAGNTIYF. The rearrangement joins TRBV3-1 to TRBJ1-3, with D perhaps matching TRBD1 (5 bases). CDR1 and CDR2 from the germline V gene are LGHDT and YNNKEL (reference sequence). CDR3 length: 13 residues. V was shortened by 4 bases and J by 4 bases, with 8 bases between the two germline ends.

The chain recombines TRBV4-1 with TRBJ1-4, with 7 bases aligning to TRBD1. The CDR3 is 16 residues long. J lost 8 bases, V lost 1 base, and 10 bases had no gene match. From germline, CDR1 is MGHRA and CDR2 YSYEKL. In DNA, the CDR3 is TGCGCCAGCAGCCAAGGAGATCCAGGGGGTGGGGAAAAACTGTTTTTT. This gives the protein CASSQGDPGGGEKLFF.

The CDR3 coding sequence is TGTGCCAGCAGCTTAGATGGACTAGCGGTAAACAATGAGCAGTTCTTC. The encoded protein is CASSLDGLAVNNEQFF. The chain is built from TRBV11-2 and TRBJ2-1; TRBD2 aligns across 10 bases. The trim removed 0 bases at V and 5 bases at J, leaving 4 bases unmatched. CDR1 is SGHAT, CDR2 FQNNGV, per germline. This CDR3 has 16 amino acids.

This clonotype has just a few counts. This sequence joins TRBV9 and TRBJ1-6; D remains unclear. CDR1 SGDLS and CDR2 YYNGEE come from the germline V gene. The CDR3 runs to 13 residues. The germline V and J ends were trimmed by 4 bases and 9 bases, with 11 bases remaining between them. CDR3 bases: TGTGCCAGCAGCCCCCGATTGGGTTCACCCCTCCACTTT. Translating it yields CASSPRLGSPLHF. Variable domain in full (rest from reference TRBV9 and TRBJ1-6): DSGVTQTPKHLITATGQRVTLRCSPRSGDLSVYWYQQSLDQGLQFLIQYYNGEERAKGNILERFSAQQFPDLHSELNLSSLELGDSALYFCASSPRLGSPLHFGNGTRLTVT.

This clonotype was seen at least ten times. CDR3 region: CSVSGTADDRYGYTF. CDR3 DNA sequence: TGCAGCGTCTCCGGGACAGCCGACGATCGCTATGGCTACACCTTC. The chain combines TRBV29-1 with TRBJ1-2; the match to TRBD1 covers 7 bases. The CDR3 contains 15 residues. The V gene's germline CDR1 is SQVTM and CDR2 ANQGSEA. J lost 4 bases, V lost 6 bases, and 14 bases had no gene match.

The table lists this clonotype with a few counts. The chain joins TRBV27 to TRBJ1-5; no clear D. This CDR3 has 15 residues. V was clipped by 2 bases and J by 4 bases, with 12 bases between them. Germline CDR1 and CDR2: MNHEY and SMNVEV (reference sequence). The CDR3 here is CASSLRALGNQPQHF. The CDR3 DNA is TGTGCCAGCAGTTTAAGGGCCCTGGGAAATCAGCCCCAGCATTTT.

This clonotype was observed many times. This chain joins TRBV4-1 and TRBJ2-3; the D gene is possibly TRBD2 (5 bases). The V gene's germline CDR1 is MGHRA and CDR2 YSYEKL. V lost 8 bases and J lost 0, with 15 bases in between. The CDR3 runs 15 residues. This chain's CDR3 is CASSPGTSSTDTQYF. CDR3 DNA sequence: TGCGCCAGCTCCCCGGGAACTTCTAGCACAGATACGCAGTATTTT.

The gene calls are TRBV2 and TRBJ1-5, with D possibly TRBD1 on 5 matching bases. The V end was cut by 6 bases, the J end by 3 bases, with 12 bases between. In germline, CDR1 is SNHLY, CDR2 FYNNEI. CDR3 size: 14 residues. As DNA, the CDR3 is TGTGCCAGCAGATTAGGAGGGGACAATCAGCCCCAGCATTTT. Encoded protein: CASRLGGDNQPQHF.

The chain uses TRBV5-8 and TRBJ1-2, with D possibly being TRBD1 (6 bases). The CDR3 length is 15 residues. Between the trimmed V and J ends, which lost 0 bases and 3 bases, there was a span of 12 bases. CDR1 and CDR2 from the germline V gene are SGHTS and YDEGEE. The CDR3 coding sequence is TGTGCCAGCAGCTTGGACAGGGCTTATTACTATGGCTACACCTTC. It is translated as CASSLDRAYYYGYTF.